Reported below is one TCR beta chain. The antigen remains undetermined. Autoimmune disease history or systemic immunosuppression meant exclusion. Germline V gene lookup returns CDR1 SGHTA and CDR2 FQGNSA. The CDR3 consists of 15 residues. Trimming left V 6 bases short and J 1 base short, with 13 bases between. The data belong to a study of OX40 agonist ivuxolimab in advanced cancers. Generated by immunoSEQ multiplex PCR, the TCRdb table keeps only in-frame clones and is missing some. This table holds about 73,000 clones, roughly 85% found once. General study results and limits: Specificity for antigen went undetermined in the expanded peripheral T cells.

The sequenced sample was CD4+ or CD8+ T cells sorted from blood, obtained in a trial of the OX40 agonist ivuxolimab. The chain joins TRBV7-2 to TRBJ1-5; a weak D match, TRBD1 (6 bases). This TCR was sampled from an adult with an advanced solid tumor such as melanoma, head and neck, liver or kidney cancer. The CDR3 region has the DNA TGTGCCAGCAGTCCCGATGGACAGAGCAATCAGCCCCAGCATTTT. Translating it yields CASSPDGQSNQPQHF. The full variable domain, rest sourced from reference TRBV7-2 and TRBJ1-5, is GAGVSQSPSNKVTEKGKDVELRCDPISGHTALYWYRQSLGQGLEFLIYFQGNSAPDKSGLPSDRFSAERTGGSVSTLTIQRTQQEDSAVYLCASSPDGQSNQPQHFGDGTRLSIL.